Listed below are T cell receptor beta chains from one sample, sequenced in a study of shared clonotypes between healthy human individuals. Libraries were prepared by immunoSEQ multiplex PCR; TCRdb keeps only in-frame clonotypes and omits some of them. The data hold fewer than 600,000 clones, with roughly 77% observed a single time. The sequencing input was PBMCs. The receptors here all came from a woman aged 40-49 years in good health. Some clones in this sample may be carry-over from other donors' samples. Both conserved end residues are part of each CDR3. A D gene is named only where the DNA matches it firmly. Some rows have no size entry. The others give once, few or many, or a class for an expanded clone.

size: -; J: TRBJ2-7; D: -; V: TRBV5-1; CDR3: CASSPSAETYEQYF; DNA: TGCGCCAGCAGCCCTTCAGCGGAGACCTACGAGCAGTACTTC
size: few; J: TRBJ1-2; D: -; V: TRBV28; CDR3: CASRKPGTDGYTF; DNA: TGTGCCAGCAGAAAGCCCGGGACCGATGGCTACACCTTC
size: -; J: TRBJ2-5; D: TRBD2; V: TRBV5-1; CDR3: CASSFLWAGGWGQETQYF; DNA: TGCGCCAGCAGCTTTTTGTGGGCGGGAGGATGGGGGCAAGAGACCCAGTACTTC
size: -; J: TRBJ2-7; D: TRBD2; V: TRBV5-1; CDR3: CASSLRLAASYEQYF; DNA: TGCGCCAGCAGCTTGAGGCTAGCGGCCTCCTACGAGCAGTACTTC
size: few; J: TRBJ2-5; D: TRBD2; V: TRBV28; CDR3: CASGSGGVRETQYF; DNA: TGTGCCAGCGGGTCCGGGGGGGTTCGAGAGACCCAGTACTTC
size: -; J: TRBJ2-2; D: -; V: TRBV30; CDR3: CAWSYGSGELFF; DNA: TGTGCCTGGAGCTACGGGTCCGGGGAGCTGTTTTTT
size: -; J: TRBJ2-1; D: TRBD2; V: TRBV28; CDR3: CASSSGLAKYNEQFF; DNA: TGTGCCAGCAGTTCGGGACTAGCGAAGTACAATGAGCAGTTCTTC
size: -; J: TRBJ2-7; D: TRBD1; V: TRBV4-3; CDR3: CASSQGRWTGAEQYF; DNA: TGCGCCAGCAGCCAAGGACGCTGGACAGGGGCCGAGCAGTACTTC
size: -; J: TRBJ2-6; D: -; V: TRBV19; CDR3: CASSQQGGANVLTF; DNA: TGTGCCAGTAGCCAGCAAGGCGGGGCCAACGTCCTGACTTTC
size: -; J: TRBJ2-7; D: TRBD1; V: TRBV5-1; CDR3: CASSLGGQGFRSLSYEQYF; DNA: TGCGCCAGCAGCCTTGGGGGACAGGGGTTCCGGTCACTATCCTACGAGCAGTACTTC
size: -; J: TRBJ2-1; D: -; V: TRBV20-1; CDR3: CSAAVGPVQFF; DNA: TGCAGTGCTGCCGTGGGACCCGTGCAGTTCTTC
size: -; J: TRBJ2-6; D: TRBD1; V: TRBV30; CDR3: CAWNSPPPWDRGSGANVLTF; DNA: TGTGCCTGGAACTCACCCCCCCCCTGGGACAGAGGCTCTGGGGCCAACGTCCTGACTTTC
size: -; J: TRBJ2-7; D: TRBD2; V: TRBV14; CDR3: CASSPWTSGVKYEQYF; DNA: TGTGCCAGCAGCCCCTGGACTAGCGGGGTGAAGTACGAGCAGTACTTC
size: -; J: TRBJ2-1; D: TRBD2; V: TRBV10-2; CDR3: CASSELLAGEKFF; DNA: TGCGCCAGCAGTGAGTTACTAGCGGGAGAAAAGTTCTTC
size: -; J: TRBJ1-4; D: TRBD1; V: TRBV28; CDR3: CASNSRTGSNEKLFF; DNA: TGTGCCAGCAACTCCCGGACAGGGTCTAATGAAAAACTGTTTTTT
size: -; J: TRBJ1-4; D: -; V: TRBV30; CDR3: CGWGNEKLFF; DNA: TGTGGTTGGGGGAATGAAAAACTGTTTTTT
size: once; J: TRBJ2-7; D: TRBD2; V: TRBV6-1; CDR3: CASSEGLAGGPGYEQYF; DNA: TGTGCCAGCAGTGAAGGACTAGCGGGAGGGCCGGGGTACGAGCAGTACTTC
size: -; J: TRBJ2-1; D: -; V: TRBV5-4; CDR3: CASSLAGTPDNEQFF; DNA: TGTGCCAGCAGCTTGGCGGGAACCCCAGACAATGAGCAGTTCTTC
size: -; J: TRBJ2-7; D: TRBD2; V: TRBV6-1; CDR3: CASSEGRGGRYEQYF; DNA: TGTGCCAGCAGTGAAGGACGGGGGGGACGCTACGAGCAGTACTTC
size: -; J: TRBJ2-1; D: -; V: TRBV7-2; CDR3: CASSQLRTSPAYNEQFF; DNA: TGTGCCAGCAGCCAACTTCGTACCAGCCCGGCCTACAATGAGCAGTTCTTC
size: -; J: TRBJ1-4; D: -; V: TRBV19; CDR3: CASSPSRASNEKLFF; DNA: TGTGCCAGTAGTCCATCCAGGGCCTCTAATGAAAAACTGTTTTTT
size: -; J: TRBJ2-7; D: TRBD1; V: TRBV28; CDR3: CASRPGGQEFYEQYF; DNA: TGTGCCAGCAGACCCGGAGGACAGGAGTTCTACGAGCAGTACTTC
size: -; J: TRBJ2-1; D: TRBD2; V: TRBV5-1; CDR3: CASSTRLAGGYEQFF; DNA: TGCGCCAGCAGCACGCGACTAGCGGGAGGGTATGAGCAGTTCTTC
size: -; J: TRBJ2-2; D: TRBD2; V: TRBV30; CDR3: CAWRTRLAGVSNTGELFF; DNA: TGTGCCTGGAGGACCCGTTTAGCGGGAGTGTCGAACACCGGGGAGCTGTTTTTT
size: -; J: TRBJ2-3; D: TRBD2; V: TRBV6-1; CDR3: CASNNLADHTDTQYF; DNA: TGTGCCAGCAACAACCTAGCGGACCACACAGATACGCAGTATTTT
size: -; J: TRBJ1-5; D: -; V: TRBV28; CDR3: CASSLAGAGNQPQHF; DNA: TGTGCCAGCAGTTTAGCAGGGGCCGGCAATCAGCCCCAGCATTTT
size: -; J: TRBJ1-6; D: -; V: TRBV4-1; CDR3: CASSHRSYNSPLHF; DNA: TGCGCCAGCAGCCACCGTTCCTATAATTCACCCCTCCACTTT
size: -; J: TRBJ1-2; D: TRBD1; V: TRBV28; CDR3: CASSGQGYGYTF; DNA: TGTGCCAGCAGTGGACAGGGCTATGGCTACACCTTC
size: once; J: TRBJ2-1; D: -; V: TRBV6-6; CDR3: CASSYPDGEQFF; DNA: TGTGCCAGCAGTTACCCGGACGGGGAGCAGTTCTTC
size: -; J: TRBJ2-7; D: TRBD1; V: TRBV7-9; CDR3: CASSGQGAAEQYF; DNA: TGTGCCAGCAGCGGACAGGGGGCCGCCGAGCAGTACTTC
size: -; J: TRBJ1-1; D: -; V: TRBV5-4; CDR3: CASSSRKRDSMNTEAFF; DNA: TGTGCCAGCAGCTCCCGAAAGCGCGACTCCATGAACACTGAAGCTTTCTTT
size: few; J: TRBJ2-7; D: -; V: TRBV6-1; CDR3: CASSDSTGGNEQYF; DNA: TGTGCCAGCAGTGATTCTACAGGAGGGAACGAGCAGTACTTC
size: -; J: TRBJ2-1; D: TRBD2; V: TRBV7-2; CDR3: CASSKTSGTNNEQFF; DNA: TGTGCCAGCAGCAAAACTAGCGGAACGAACAATGAGCAGTTCTTC
size: -; J: TRBJ2-2; D: TRBD2; V: TRBV5-6; CDR3: CASSRGTSGSTGELFF; DNA: TGTGCCAGCAGCCGTGGGACTAGCGGGAGCACCGGGGAGCTGTTTTTT
size: -; J: TRBJ1-5; D: -; V: TRBV6-1; CDR3: CASSAVSWNQPQHF; DNA: TGTGCCAGCAGTGCGGTATCGTGGAATCAGCCCCAGCATTTT
size: -; J: TRBJ2-7; D: TRBD1; V: TRBV5-1; CDR3: CASTALGQGTYEQYF; DNA: TGCGCCAGCACTGCTTTGGGACAGGGGACCTACGAGCAGTACTTC
size: once; J: TRBJ2-7; D: -; V: TRBV28; CDR3: CASRLARAYEQYF; DNA: TGTGCCAGCAGGCTCGCGCGGGCCTACGAGCAGTACTTC
size: -; J: TRBJ2-2; D: TRBD1; V: TRBV11-3; CDR3: CASSTGTANTGELFF; DNA: TGTGCCAGCAGCACCGGGACAGCGAACACCGGGGAGCTGTTTTTT
size: -; J: TRBJ2-3; D: -; V: TRBV5-1; CDR3: CASSSSPVGTDTQYF; DNA: TGCGCCAGCAGCTCCTCCCCTGTTGGCACAGATACGCAGTATTTT
size: -; J: TRBJ2-3; D: TRBD2; V: TRBV9; CDR3: CASSVGPAGVGPDTQYF; DNA: TGTGCCAGCAGCGTAGGGCCAGCGGGAGTAGGCCCAGATACGCAGTATTTT
size: -; J: TRBJ2-5; D: TRBD2; V: TRBV7-2; CDR3: CASSLAGREETQYF; DNA: TGTGCCAGCAGCTTAGCAGGGAGGGAAGAGACCCAGTACTTC
size: -; J: TRBJ1-3; D: -; V: TRBV29-1; CDR3: CSVETGSGNTIYF; DNA: TGCAGCGTTGAAACAGGCTCTGGAAACACCATATATTTT
size: once; J: TRBJ1-2; D: -; V: TRBV5-1; CDR3: CASSLTQGNYGYTF; DNA: TGCGCCAGCAGCTTGACGCAGGGAAACTATGGCTACACCTTC
size: -; J: TRBJ2-1; D: TRBD1; V: TRBV11-3; CDR3: CASSDTGGRWGEQFF; DNA: TGTGCCAGCAGCGATACAGGGGGCCGGTGGGGTGAGCAGTTCTTC
size: -; J: TRBJ2-2; D: TRBD1; V: TRBV4-2; CDR3: CASSQDGPGGNGELFF; DNA: TGTGCCAGCAGCCAAGATGGGCCAGGGGGCAACGGGGAGCTGTTTTTT
size: few; J: TRBJ1-5; D: -; V: TRBV18; CDR3: CASSRGGSNQPQHF; DNA: TGTGCCAGCTCACGGGGGGGGAGCAATCAGCCCCAGCATTTT
size: -; J: TRBJ2-7; D: -; V: TRBV4-2; CDR3: CASSQAEGGEQYF; DNA: TGTGCCAGCAGCCAAGCCGAAGGCGGCGAGCAGTACTTC